This section outlines one T cell receptor (beta chain) sequence together with its context. Antigen: not known. The stimulus was lysate of CMV-infected fibroblasts, approximately 9.6 ug/mL. CD40L/CD69 double-negative CD45RO-high memory CD4+ T cells were collected. The sample is drawn from a study of persistence of HIV-infected CD4 T cells. Turning to the study itself: Donors were ART-treated; their CMV- and Gag-responding CD4+ T cells were isolated.

Sequencing used immunoSEQ version 4 in survey mode. The method was immunoSEQ multiplex PCR; TCRdb's version includes in-frame clones alone and lacks a portion of them. The data contain fewer than 35,000 clones, 82% of them singletons. The clonotype was recovered from an adult woman with HIV who was CMV-seropositive. Sample: CD4+ T cells sorted from PBMCs after approximately 19-hour stimulation, taken from a patient who received antiretroviral therapy.

The CDR3 coding sequence is TGTGCCAGCACCCTAGGGGCAGCAAACAATGAGCAGTTCTTC. It specifies CASTLGAANNEQFF. The V call is TRBV25-1, the J call TRBJ2-1; TRBD1 might be the D (5 bases). CDR3 size: 14 residues. The V gene's germline CDR1 is MGHDK and CDR2 SYGVNS. With 7 bases removed from V and 5 bases from J, the gap between germline ends came to 15 bases.